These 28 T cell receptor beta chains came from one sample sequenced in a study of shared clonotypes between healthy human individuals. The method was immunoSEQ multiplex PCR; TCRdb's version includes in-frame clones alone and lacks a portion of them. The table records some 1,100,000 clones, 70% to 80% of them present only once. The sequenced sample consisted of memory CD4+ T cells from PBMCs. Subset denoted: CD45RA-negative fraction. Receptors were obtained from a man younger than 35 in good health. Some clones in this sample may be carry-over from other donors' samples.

The CDR3 protein is CASSPSDRVGEQYF. The CDR3 bases are TGTGCCAGCTCACCATCCGACAGGGTGGGGGAGCAGTACTTC. The chain links TRBV18 to TRBJ2-7; 7 nucleotides align to TRBD1. Germline V gives CDR1 KGHSH, CDR2 LQKENI. J gave up 7 bases and V 2 bases, and 8 bases lay outside the gene matches. The CDR3 totals 14 residues.

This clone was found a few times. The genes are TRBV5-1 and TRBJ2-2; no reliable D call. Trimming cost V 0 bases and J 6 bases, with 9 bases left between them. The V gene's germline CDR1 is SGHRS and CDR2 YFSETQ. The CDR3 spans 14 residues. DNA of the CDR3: TGCGCCAGCAGCTTGGATGTAGTCTCCGGGGAGCTGTTTTTT. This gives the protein CASSLDVVSGELFF.

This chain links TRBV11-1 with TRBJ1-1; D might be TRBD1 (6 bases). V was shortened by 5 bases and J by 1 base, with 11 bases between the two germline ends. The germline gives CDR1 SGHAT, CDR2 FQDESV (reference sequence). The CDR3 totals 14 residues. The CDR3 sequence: CASSQRGGNTEAFF. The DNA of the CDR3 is TGTGCCAGCAGCCAGAGGGGGGGGAACACTGAAGCTTTCTTT.

For the CDR3, the DNA is TGCGCCAGCAGCCAAGGGTACGGAGGAGATTCAAATGAGCAGTTCTTC. As protein: CASSQGYGGDSNEQFF. The chain links TRBV4-3 to TRBJ2-1; D perhaps matches TRBD2 (5 bases). The V end lost 1 base, the J end lost 7 bases, and 17 bases lay between the germline ends. CDR3 size: 16 residues. Germline loops: CDR1 LGHNA, CDR2 YSLEER.

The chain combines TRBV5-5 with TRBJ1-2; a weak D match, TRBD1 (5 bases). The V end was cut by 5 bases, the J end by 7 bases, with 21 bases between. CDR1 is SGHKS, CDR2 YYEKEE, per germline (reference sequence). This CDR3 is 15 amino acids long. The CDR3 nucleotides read TGTGCCAGCAGGCCAATGGGAAACAGCCAGGGTGGCTACACCTTC. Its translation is CASRPMGNSQGGYTF.

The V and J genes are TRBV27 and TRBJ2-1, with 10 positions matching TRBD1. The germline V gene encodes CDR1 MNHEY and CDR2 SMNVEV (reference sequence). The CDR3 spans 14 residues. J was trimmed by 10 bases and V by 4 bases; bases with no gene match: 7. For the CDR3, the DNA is TGTGCCAGCAGTTCGGGACAGGGGAGTAGGGAGCAGTTCTTC. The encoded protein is CASSSGQGSREQFF.

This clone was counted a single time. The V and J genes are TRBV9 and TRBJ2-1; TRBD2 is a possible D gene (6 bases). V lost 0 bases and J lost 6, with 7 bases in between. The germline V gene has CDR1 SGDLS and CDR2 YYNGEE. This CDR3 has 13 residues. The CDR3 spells CASSVAGSNEQFF. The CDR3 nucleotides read TGTGCCAGCAGCGTAGCCGGGAGCAATGAGCAGTTCTTC.

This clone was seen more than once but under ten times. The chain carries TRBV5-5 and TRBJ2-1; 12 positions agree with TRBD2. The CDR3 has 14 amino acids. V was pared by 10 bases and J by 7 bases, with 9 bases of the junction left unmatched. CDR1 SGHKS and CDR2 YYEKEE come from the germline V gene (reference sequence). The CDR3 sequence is CAGKTSGSTNEQFF. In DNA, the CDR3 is TGTGCCGGAAAGACTAGCGGGAGTACTAATGAGCAGTTCTTC.

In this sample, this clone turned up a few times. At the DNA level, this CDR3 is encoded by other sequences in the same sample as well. The CDR3 DNA is TGTGCCAGCAGCTTTTCGATGAACACTGAAGCTTTCTTT. It encodes CASSFSMNTEAFF. This chain joins TRBV7-3 and TRBJ1-1; D uncertain. The germline V gene encodes CDR1 SGHTA and CDR2 FQGTGA. This CDR3 spans 13 amino acids. V gave up 3 bases and J gave up 0 bases, with 5 bases separating them.

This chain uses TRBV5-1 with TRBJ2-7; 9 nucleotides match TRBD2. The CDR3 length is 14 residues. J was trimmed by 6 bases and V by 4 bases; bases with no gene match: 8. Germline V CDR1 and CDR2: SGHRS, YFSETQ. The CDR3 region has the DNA TGCGCCAGCAGCGAAATAGCGGGAGTCGGCGAGCAGTACTTC. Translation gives CASSEIAGVGEQYF.

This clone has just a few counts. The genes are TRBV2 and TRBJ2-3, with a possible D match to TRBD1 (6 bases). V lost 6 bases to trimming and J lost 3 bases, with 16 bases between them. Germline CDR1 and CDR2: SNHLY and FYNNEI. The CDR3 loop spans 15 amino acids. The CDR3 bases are TGTGCCAGCAGGGGGGCCAGGTTTGGAACAGATACGCAGTATTTT. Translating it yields CASRGARFGTDTQYF.

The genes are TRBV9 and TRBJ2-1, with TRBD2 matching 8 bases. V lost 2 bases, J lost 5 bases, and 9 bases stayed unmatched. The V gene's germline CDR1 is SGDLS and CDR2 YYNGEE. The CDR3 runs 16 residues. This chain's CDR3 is CASSVTTSALHNEQFF. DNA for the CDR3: TGTGCCAGCAGCGTTACGACTAGCGCTCTTCACAATGAGCAGTTCTTC.

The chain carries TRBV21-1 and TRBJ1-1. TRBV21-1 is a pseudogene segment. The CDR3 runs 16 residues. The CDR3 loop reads CASSKGTGKLNTEAFF. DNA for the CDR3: TGTGCCAGCAGCAAAGGGACCGGTAAATTAAACACTGAAGCTTTCTTT.

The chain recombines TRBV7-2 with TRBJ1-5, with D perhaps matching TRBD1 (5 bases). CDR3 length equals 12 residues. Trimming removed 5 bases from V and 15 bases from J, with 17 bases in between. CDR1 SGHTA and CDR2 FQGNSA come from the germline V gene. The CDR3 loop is CASSPPGWGLHF. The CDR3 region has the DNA TGTGCCAGCAGCCCACCAGGGTGGGGTCTGCATTTT.

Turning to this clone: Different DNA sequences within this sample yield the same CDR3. The CDR3 sequence: CASSLDRGTGELFF. The CDR3, as DNA: TGCGCCAGCAGCTTGGACAGGGGGACCGGGGAGCTGTTTTTT. The chain has TRBV5-1 and TRBJ2-2, with TRBD1 matching over 8 bases. CDR3 size: 14 residues. Trimming at V came to 0 bases and at J to 5 bases, leaving 0 bases not matched to a gene. Germline lookup yields CDR1 SGHRS and CDR2 YFSETQ.

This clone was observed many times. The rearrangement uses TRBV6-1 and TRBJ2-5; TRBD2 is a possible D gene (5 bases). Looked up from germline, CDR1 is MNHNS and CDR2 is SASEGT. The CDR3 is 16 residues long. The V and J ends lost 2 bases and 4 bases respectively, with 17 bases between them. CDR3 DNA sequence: TGTGCCAGCAGTGAACGTCGGGGAGTTGTGAGAGAGACCCAGTACTTC. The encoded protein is CASSERRGVVRETQYF.

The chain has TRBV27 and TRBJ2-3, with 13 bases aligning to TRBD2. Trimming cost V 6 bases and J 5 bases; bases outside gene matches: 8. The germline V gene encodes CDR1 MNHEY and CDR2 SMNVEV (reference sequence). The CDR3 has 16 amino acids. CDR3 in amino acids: CASSPLRTSGRDTQYF. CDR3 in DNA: TGTGCCAGCAGCCCTCTACGGACTAGCGGGAGAGATACGCAGTATTTT.

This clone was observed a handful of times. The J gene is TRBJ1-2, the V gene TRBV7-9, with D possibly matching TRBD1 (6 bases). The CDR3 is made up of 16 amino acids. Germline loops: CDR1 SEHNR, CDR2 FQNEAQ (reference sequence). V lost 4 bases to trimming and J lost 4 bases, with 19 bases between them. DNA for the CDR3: TGTGCCAGCAGCTCGACTAGGGGGGGATTCTCCTATGGCTACACCTTC. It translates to CASSSTRGGFSYGYTF.

CDR3 nucleotides: TGTGCCAGCAGTTACGATGGAAGCCGTTCGGTTACGCAGTATTTT. Amino acid sequence: CASSYDGSRSVTQYF. This rearrangement joins TRBV6-5 to TRBJ2-3; no definite D call. The V gene lost 2 bases and the J gene lost 8 bases, with 17 bases spanning the gap. Per the germline V gene, CDR1 is MNHEY and CDR2 is SVGAGI. The CDR3 consists of 15 residues.

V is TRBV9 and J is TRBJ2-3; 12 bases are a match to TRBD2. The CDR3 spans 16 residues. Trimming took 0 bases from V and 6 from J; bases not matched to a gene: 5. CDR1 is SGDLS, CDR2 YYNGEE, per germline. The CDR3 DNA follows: TGTGCCAGCAGCGTAGGACTAGCGGGAGTCTCGGATACGCAGTATTTT. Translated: CASSVGLAGVSDTQYF.

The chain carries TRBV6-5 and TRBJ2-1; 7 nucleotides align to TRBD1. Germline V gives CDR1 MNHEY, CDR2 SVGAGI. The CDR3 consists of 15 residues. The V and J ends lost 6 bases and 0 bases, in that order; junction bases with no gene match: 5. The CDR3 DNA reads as TGTGCCAGCAGCCTGCAGGGGGACTCCTACAATGAGCAGTTCTTC. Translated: CASSLQGDSYNEQFF.

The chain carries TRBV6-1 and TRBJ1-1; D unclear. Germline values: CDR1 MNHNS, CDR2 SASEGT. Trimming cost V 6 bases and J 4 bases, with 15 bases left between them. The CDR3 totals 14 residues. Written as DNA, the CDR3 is TGTGCCAGCAGCGCCGTCCAGGAAACCACTGAAGCTTTCTTT. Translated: CASSAVQETTEAFF.

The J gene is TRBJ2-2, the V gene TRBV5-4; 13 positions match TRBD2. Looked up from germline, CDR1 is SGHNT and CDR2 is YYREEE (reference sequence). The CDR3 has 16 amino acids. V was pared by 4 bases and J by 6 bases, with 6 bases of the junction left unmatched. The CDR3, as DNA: TGTGCCAGCAGCACACGGACTAGCGGGAGTTCCGGGGAGCTGTTTTTT. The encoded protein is CASSTRTSGSSGELFF.

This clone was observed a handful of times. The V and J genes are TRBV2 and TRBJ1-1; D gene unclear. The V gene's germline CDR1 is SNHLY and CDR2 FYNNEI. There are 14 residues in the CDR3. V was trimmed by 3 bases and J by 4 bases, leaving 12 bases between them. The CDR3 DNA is TGTGCCAGCAGTGATGTGGTGGCGTCCACTGAAGCTTTCTTT. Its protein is CASSDVVASTEAFF.

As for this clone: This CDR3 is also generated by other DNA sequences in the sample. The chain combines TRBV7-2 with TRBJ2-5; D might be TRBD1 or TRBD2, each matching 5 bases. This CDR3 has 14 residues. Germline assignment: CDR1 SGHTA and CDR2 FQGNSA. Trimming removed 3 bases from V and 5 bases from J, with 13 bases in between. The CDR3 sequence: CASSLGVSGETQYF. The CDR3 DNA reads TGTGCCAGCAGCTTGGGGGTTTCAGGCGAGACCCAGTACTTC. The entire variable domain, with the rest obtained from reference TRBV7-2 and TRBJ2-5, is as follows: GAGVSQSPSNKVTEKGKDVELRCDPISGHTALYWYRQSLGQGLEFLIYFQGNSAPDKSGLPSDRFSAERTGGSVSTLTIQRTQQEDSAVYLCASSLGVSGETQYFGPGTRLLVL.

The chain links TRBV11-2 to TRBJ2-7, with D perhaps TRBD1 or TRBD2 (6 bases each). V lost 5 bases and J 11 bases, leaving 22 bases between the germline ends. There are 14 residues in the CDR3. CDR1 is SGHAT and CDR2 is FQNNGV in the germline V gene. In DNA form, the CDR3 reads TGTGCCAGCAGCCCAAGAGGGGGGATCGGGACCGAGTACTTC. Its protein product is CASSPRGGIGTEYF.

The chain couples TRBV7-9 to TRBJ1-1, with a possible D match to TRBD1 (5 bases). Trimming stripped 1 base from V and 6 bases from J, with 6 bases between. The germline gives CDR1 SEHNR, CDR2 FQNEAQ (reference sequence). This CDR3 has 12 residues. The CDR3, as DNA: TGTGCCAGCAGCTTAGGGGGGTCTGAAGCTTTCTTT. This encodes CASSLGGSEAFF. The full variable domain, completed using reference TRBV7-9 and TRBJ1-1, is DTGVSQNPRHKITKRGQNVTFRCDPISEHNRLYWYRQTLGQGPEFLTYFQNEAQLEKSRLLSDRFSAERPKGSFSTLEIQRTEQGDSAMYLCASSLGGSEAFFGQGTRLTVV.

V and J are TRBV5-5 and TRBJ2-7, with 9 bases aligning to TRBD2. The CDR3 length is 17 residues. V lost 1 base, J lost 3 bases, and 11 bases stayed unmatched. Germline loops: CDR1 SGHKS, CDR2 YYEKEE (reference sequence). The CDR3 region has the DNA TGTGCCAGCAGCTTGAGCCTAGCGGGGCCTTTGAGCTACGAGCAGTACTTC. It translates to CASSLSLAGPLSYEQYF.